This TCR beta chain was retrieved from a study of T-cell memory formation after mild COVID-19 (dated by TCRdb to about 2021). In the study overall: TCR sequence clusters from the two donors were found to be largely donor specific. In a couple of donors, T-cell clones that expanded and contracted after mild COVID-19 were followed by sequencing TCRalpha and TCRbeta repertoires longitudinally. The cohort was made up of two young adult volunteers, one female and one male, who were previously healthy.

PBMCs were isolated by Ficoll-Paque density gradient centrifugation. CDR1 and CDR2 are read off the germline V gene as SNHLY and FYNNEI. Germline trimming amounts to 7 bases on V and 4 bases on J, with 10 as the count of junction bases outside the gene matches. The CDR3 runs 17 amino acids, cysteine and phenylalanine included. This entry keeps only the CDR3 DNA: 51 bases, framed from base 1. This clonotype was seen a few times. Its antigen remains unidentified. The input lacks base qualities; no much larger clone sits a single base away. Results the study describes overall, beyond this receptor: The study covered only two mild cases, and larger cohorts including severe cases with pre-infection samples were considered necessary. Some responding clones were detected in pre-infection memory, suggesting pre-existing cross-reactive memory T cells joined the SARS-CoV-2 response. Clones contracting from day 15 to 85 had balanced CD4/CD8 phenotypes, while a second wave expanding from day 15 to 37 was biased towards CD4+. Contracting CD4+ clones were found mainly in CM and EM memory subsets, while CD8+ clones were enriched in EMRA. The second-wave clones that peaked on day 37 were not confirmed to be SARS-CoV-2 specific.

The sequencing machine was an Illumina NovaSeq 6000. TCRalpha and TCRbeta cDNA libraries were built by 5'RACE with constant-segment primers, adding sample barcodes and unique molecular identifiers. Trizol reagent was used to extract RNA from every sample. Library amplification was performed in two PCR steps, and a second sample barcode and Illumina TruSeq adapters were introduced in the second step. Libraries were sequenced on an Illumina NovaSeq with 2 x 150 bp paired-end reads. The original pipeline was this. Demultiplexing of reads and collapsing into UMI-guided consensus sequences were performed with migec v1.2.7. Using mixcr v2.1.11, the UMI consensuses were aligned to TRA and TRB V and J templates and assembled into clonotypes. A clonotype was counted as expanded or contracted only if both edgeR and NoisET called the change significant, with noise models trained on biological replicates. For edgeR calls, the thresholds were a false discovery rate-adjusted p below 0.01 and a log2 fold-change of 1. As an exploratory analysis of dynamics, PCA with hierarchical clustering was applied to max-normalized trajectories of the 1000 most abundant clonotypes. The CD4 or CD8 phenotype of responding clones was assigned using the separately sequenced CD4+ and CD8+ repertoires. Starting from the raw public reads, TCRdb applied fastp trimming at Q25, assembled clones with MiXCR and retained in-frame beta chains. One record per CDR3 amino acid sequence lists the most common genes and DNA. The V and J calls and clone size come from TCRdb's table, not from the authors' own analysis. The sample table contains around 370,000 distinct CDR3 sequences; only one count was recorded for under 25% of them. The ten largest account for roughly an eighth of the sample.

The sequence links TRBV2 to TRBJ2-2; 12 central bases correspond to TRBD2. The sample taken for sequencing was PBMCs or a T cell subset sorted from them (not recorded which). This TCR was sampled from an adult woman who had mild COVID-19 (a few samples of this study predate the infection). The sample titles of this study are shuffled in the database, so cell type and time point are left out; the donor was told from shared clones. The CDR3 protein is CASTPTGLAGVTGELFF. The DNA sequence follows: TGTGCCAGCACGCCAACGGGACTAGCGGGTGTCACCGGGGAGCTGTTTTTT.